A few counts support the clone carrying this TCR beta chain. Its target is unknown. Making use of molecular barcodes, quantitative 5'-RACE generated TCR beta libraries. Each CDR3 protein is one row after TCRdb ran MiXCR on the 5' RACE reads. The table lists roughly 700,000 distinct CDR3 sequences, 15% to 20% of them singletons, with around 20% in the top ten. These data originate in a study of CD8 T cells in ankylosing spondylitis. The CDR3 spans 12 residues. With 7 bases clipped from V and 10 bases from J, the junction kept 5 bases outside the gene matches. Regarding the study as a whole: Existing reports had already noted some motif variants in reactive arthritis synovial fluid and blood. Within matched ankylosing spondylitis synovial fluid, disease-linked clones were reportedly significantly enriched. In ankylosing spondylitis blood, a motif of roughly eight highly homologous TCR beta variants appeared characteristic.

The chain has TRBV12-3 or TRBV12-4 and TRBJ1-1; TRBD1 agrees at 11 bases. This receptor was identified in a male donor with ankylosing spondylitis. The sample comprised blood, either unsorted or a sorted T cell fraction (not recorded which). Here the CDR3 DNA reads TGTGCCAGCACCGTGGACAGGGGGCGAGCTTTCTTT. Residues: CASTVDRGRAFF.